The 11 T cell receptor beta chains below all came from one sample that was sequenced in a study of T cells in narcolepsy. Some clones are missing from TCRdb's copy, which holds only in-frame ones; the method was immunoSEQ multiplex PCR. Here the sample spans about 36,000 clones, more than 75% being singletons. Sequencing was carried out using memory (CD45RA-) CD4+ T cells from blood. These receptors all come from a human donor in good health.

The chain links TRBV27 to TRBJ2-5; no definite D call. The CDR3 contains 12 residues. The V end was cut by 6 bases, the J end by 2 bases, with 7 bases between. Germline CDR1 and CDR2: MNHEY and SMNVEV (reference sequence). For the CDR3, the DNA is TGTGCCAGCAGGCGCAAACAAGAGACCCAGTACTTC. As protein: CASRRKQETQYF.

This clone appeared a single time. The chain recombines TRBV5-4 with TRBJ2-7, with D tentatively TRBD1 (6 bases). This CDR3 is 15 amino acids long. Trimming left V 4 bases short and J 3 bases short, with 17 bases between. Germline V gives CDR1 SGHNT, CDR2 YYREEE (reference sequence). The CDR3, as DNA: TGTGCCAGCAGCCAAGAAATGGAACAGGGCTACGAGCAGTACTTC. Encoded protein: CASSQEMEQGYEQYF.

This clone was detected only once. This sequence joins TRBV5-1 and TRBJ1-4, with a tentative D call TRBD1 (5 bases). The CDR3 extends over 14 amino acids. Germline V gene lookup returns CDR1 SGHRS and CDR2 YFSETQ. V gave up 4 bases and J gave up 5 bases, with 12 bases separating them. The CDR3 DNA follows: TGCGCCAGCAGCCTTGAGGGGTCAAATGAAAAACTGTTTTTT. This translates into CASSLEGSNEKLFF.

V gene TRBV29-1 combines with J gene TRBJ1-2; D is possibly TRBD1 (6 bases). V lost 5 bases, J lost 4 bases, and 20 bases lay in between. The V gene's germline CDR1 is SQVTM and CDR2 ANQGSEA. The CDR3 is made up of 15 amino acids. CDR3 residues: CSVFHSLQGRYGYTF. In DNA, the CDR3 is TGCAGCGTTTTCCATTCTCTACAGGGCCGCTATGGCTACACCTTC.

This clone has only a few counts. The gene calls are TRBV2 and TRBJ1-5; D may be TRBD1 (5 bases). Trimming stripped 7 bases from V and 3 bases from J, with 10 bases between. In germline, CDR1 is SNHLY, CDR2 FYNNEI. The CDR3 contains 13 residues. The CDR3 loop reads CASTTGNNQPQHF. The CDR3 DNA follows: TGTGCCAGCACAACAGGTAACAATCAGCCCCAGCATTTT.

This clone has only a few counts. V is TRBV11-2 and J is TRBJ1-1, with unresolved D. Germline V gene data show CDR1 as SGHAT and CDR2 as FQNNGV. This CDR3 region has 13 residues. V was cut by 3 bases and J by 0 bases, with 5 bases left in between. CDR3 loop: CASSFQLNTEAFF. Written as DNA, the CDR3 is TGTGCCAGCAGCTTTCAGTTGAACACTGAAGCTTTCTTT.

CDR3 loop: CASSYGQGRTEAFF. Here the CDR3 DNA reads TGTGCCAGCAGTTACGGGCAGGGGAGGACTGAAGCTTTCTTT. The chain is built from TRBV6-5 and TRBJ1-1, with a possible D match to TRBD1 (6 bases). Germline assignment: CDR1 MNHEY and CDR2 SVGAGI. Deletions cut 2 bases from V and 5 bases from J, with 12 bases between. The CDR3 consists of 14 residues.

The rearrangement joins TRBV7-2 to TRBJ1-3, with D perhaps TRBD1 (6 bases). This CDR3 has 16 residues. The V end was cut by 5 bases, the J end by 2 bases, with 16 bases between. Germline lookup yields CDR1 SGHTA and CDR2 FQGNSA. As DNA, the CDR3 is TGTGCCAGCAGCCCGGCCGGGACAACTACTGGAAACACCATATATTTT. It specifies CASSPAGTTTGNTIYF.

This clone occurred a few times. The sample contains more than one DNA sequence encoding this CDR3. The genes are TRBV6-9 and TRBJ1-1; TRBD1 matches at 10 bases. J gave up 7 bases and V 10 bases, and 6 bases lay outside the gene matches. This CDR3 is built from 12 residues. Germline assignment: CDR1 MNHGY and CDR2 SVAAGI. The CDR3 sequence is CATGTGADEAFF. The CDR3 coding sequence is TGTGCCACCGGGACAGGGGCCGATGAAGCTTTCTTT.

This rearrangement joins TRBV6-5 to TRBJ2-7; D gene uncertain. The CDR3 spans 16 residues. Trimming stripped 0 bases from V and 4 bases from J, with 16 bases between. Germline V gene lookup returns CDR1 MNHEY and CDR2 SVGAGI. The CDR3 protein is CASSYSGSGTGYEQYF. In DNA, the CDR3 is TGTGCCAGCAGTTACTCGGGAAGTGGAACTGGGTACGAGCAGTACTTC.

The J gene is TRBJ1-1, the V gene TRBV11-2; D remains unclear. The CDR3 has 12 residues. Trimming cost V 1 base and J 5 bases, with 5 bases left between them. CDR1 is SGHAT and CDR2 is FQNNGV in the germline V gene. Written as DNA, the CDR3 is TGTGCCAGCAGCTTAGGAGAGACTGAAGCTTTCTTT. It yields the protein CASSLGETEAFF.